This is a list of T cell receptor beta chains from one sample in a study of shared clonotypes between healthy human individuals. The protocol was immunoSEQ multiplex PCR, while the TCRdb copy is restricted to in-frame clones and leaves out a portion. The sample consists of around 1.1 million clones, roughly 74% of them appearing once. Sequencing used memory CD4+ T cells from PBMCs. Source of these receptors: a man aged 18 to 29 in good health. Some clones in this sample may be carry-over from other donors' samples. The CDR3 runs from the conserved cysteine through the conserved F or W. The D gene is left open where the match is weak. Rows may omit the clone size; those that give it use once, few, many or a size class.

d_gene: TRBD2
j_gene: TRBJ2-1
abundance: NA
v_gene: TRBV5-4
CDR3aa: CASSRGLADYEQFF
CDR3nt: TGTGCCAGCAGCCGGGGACTAGCGGACTATGAGCAGTTCTTC

d_gene: NA
j_gene: TRBJ1-5
abundance: NA
v_gene: TRBV6-1
CDR3aa: CASSDGGRANSNQPQHF
CDR3nt: TGTGCCAGCAGTGATGGAGGAAGGGCTAATAGCAATCAGCCCCAGCATTTT

d_gene: TRBD2
j_gene: TRBJ2-1
abundance: NA
v_gene: TRBV7-3
CDR3aa: CASSYLAGGPNEQFF
CDR3nt: TGTGCCAGCAGCTATCTAGCGGGAGGGCCGAATGAGCAGTTCTTC

d_gene: TRBD2
j_gene: TRBJ2-7
abundance: NA
v_gene: TRBV19
CDR3aa: CASSMKPSGNHEQYF
CDR3nt: TGTGCCAGTAGTATGAAGCCTAGCGGGAACCACGAGCAGTACTTC

d_gene: NA
j_gene: TRBJ1-4
abundance: NA
v_gene: TRBV27
CDR3aa: CASRVLGRGDEKLFF
CDR3nt: TGTGCCAGCAGGGTTCTGGGCAGGGGAGATGAAAAACTGTTTTTT

d_gene: TRBD2
j_gene: TRBJ2-1
abundance: few
v_gene: TRBV6-5
CDR3aa: CASTLTSGTYNEQFF
CDR3nt: TGTGCCAGCACCCTGACTAGCGGGACCTACAATGAGCAGTTCTTC

d_gene: NA
j_gene: TRBJ1-1
abundance: NA
v_gene: TRBV6-5
CDR3aa: CASSYSGGYANTEAFF
CDR3nt: TGTGCCAGCAGTTACTCTGGTGGGTATGCGAACACTGAAGCTTTCTTT

d_gene: NA
j_gene: TRBJ2-1
abundance: NA
v_gene: TRBV5-1
CDR3aa: CASSMGAGSYNEQFF
CDR3nt: TGCGCCAGCAGCATGGGAGCGGGCTCCTACAATGAGCAGTTCTTC

d_gene: NA
j_gene: TRBJ2-5
abundance: NA
v_gene: TRBV6-1
CDR3aa: CASSNNRAQETQYF
CDR3nt: TGTGCCAGCAGTAACAACAGGGCCCAAGAGACCCAGTACTTC

d_gene: NA
j_gene: TRBJ2-1
abundance: few
v_gene: TRBV7-2
CDR3aa: CASSLALWGAGNEQFF
CDR3nt: TGTGCCAGCAGCTTAGCGCTATGGGGGGCGGGAAATGAGCAGTTCTTC

d_gene: NA
j_gene: TRBJ1-1
abundance: NA
v_gene: TRBV7-3
CDR3aa: CASSPQLNTEAFF
CDR3nt: TGTGCCAGCAGCCCCCAGTTGAACACTGAAGCTTTCTTT

d_gene: TRBD1
j_gene: TRBJ2-1
abundance: NA
v_gene: TRBV7-9
CDR3aa: CASSFGQGAPYNEQFF
CDR3nt: TGTGCCAGCAGCTTTGGGCAGGGGGCCCCCTACAATGAGCAGTTCTTC

d_gene: TRBD1
j_gene: TRBJ1-2
abundance: NA
v_gene: TRBV15
CDR3aa: CATSRGGQGHGYTF
CDR3nt: TGTGCCACCAGCAGAGGGGGACAGGGGCATGGCTACACCTTC

d_gene: NA
j_gene: TRBJ2-6
abundance: NA
v_gene: TRBV18
CDR3aa: CASSPMGSGANVLTF
CDR3nt: TGTGCCAGCTCCCCAATGGGCTCTGGGGCCAACGTCCTGACTTTC

d_gene: TRBD2
j_gene: TRBJ2-5
abundance: NA
v_gene: TRBV9
CDR3aa: CASSLGLAGGLVYETQYF
CDR3nt: TGTGCCAGCAGCCTGGGACTAGCGGGAGGACTGGTTTATGAGACCCAGTACTTC

d_gene: TRBD2
j_gene: TRBJ2-7
abundance: NA
v_gene: TRBV28
CDR3aa: CATSTGLAEPSGQYF
CDR3nt: TGTGCCACCTCAACCGGACTAGCGGAACCCTCCGGGCAGTACTTC

d_gene: TRBD2
j_gene: TRBJ2-7
abundance: few
v_gene: TRBV9
CDR3aa: CASSVKAGASGSFEQYF
CDR3nt: TGTGCCAGCAGCGTAAAAGCAGGGGCTAGCGGGAGTTTTGAGCAGTACTTC

d_gene: TRBD1
j_gene: TRBJ2-7
abundance: NA
v_gene: TRBV4-1
CDR3aa: CASSQGVTQGASPYEQYF
CDR3nt: TGCGCCAGCAGCCAAGGGGTAACACAGGGGGCGTCCCCCTACGAGCAGTACTTC

d_gene: TRBD2
j_gene: TRBJ2-7
abundance: once
v_gene: TRBV7-2
CDR3aa: CASSLLTSGFYEQYF
CDR3nt: TGTGCCAGCAGCTTATTAACTAGCGGGTTCTACGAGCAGTACTTC

d_gene: NA
j_gene: TRBJ1-5
abundance: once
v_gene: TRBV2
CDR3aa: CASSDSDGGDQPQHF
CDR3nt: TGTGCCAGCAGTGACTCAGATGGAGGGGATCAGCCCCAGCATTTT

d_gene: NA
j_gene: TRBJ1-4
abundance: NA
v_gene: TRBV5-8
CDR3aa: CASSSADEKLFF
CDR3nt: TGTGCCAGCAGTTCGGCCGATGAAAAACTGTTTTTT

d_gene: TRBD1
j_gene: TRBJ2-7
abundance: NA
v_gene: TRBV11-2
CDR3aa: CASRVPGQASYEQYF
CDR3nt: TGTGCCAGCAGGGTACCGGGACAGGCTTCCTACGAGCAGTACTTC

d_gene: NA
j_gene: TRBJ2-7
abundance: NA
v_gene: TRBV2
CDR3aa: CASSEVGISSEQYF
CDR3nt: TGTGCCAGCAGTGAAGTGGGTATCTCCTCCGAGCAGTACTTC

d_gene: NA
j_gene: TRBJ1-3
abundance: NA
v_gene: TRBV9
CDR3aa: CASSVAGPYNTIYF
CDR3nt: TGTGCCAGCAGCGTAGCCGGACCCTATAACACCATATATTTT

d_gene: NA
j_gene: TRBJ2-7
abundance: once
v_gene: TRBV28
CDR3aa: CASTHQGFRPEQYF
CDR3nt: TGTGCCAGCACCCACCAGGGATTCAGACCCGAGCAGTACTTC

d_gene: NA
j_gene: TRBJ2-5
abundance: NA
v_gene: TRBV10-3
CDR3aa: CAISELSFQETQYF
CDR3nt: TGTGCCATCAGTGAGCTTAGTTTTCAAGAGACCCAGTACTTC

d_gene: TRBD2
j_gene: TRBJ2-2
abundance: NA
v_gene: TRBV7-9
CDR3aa: CASGSGRANTGELFF
CDR3nt: TGTGCCAGCGGGAGCGGGAGGGCGAACACCGGGGAGCTGTTTTTT

d_gene: TRBD2
j_gene: TRBJ2-3
abundance: NA
v_gene: TRBV6-5
CDR3aa: CASRPSGKSTDTQYF
CDR3nt: TGTGCCAGCAGGCCTAGCGGGAAGAGCACAGATACGCAGTATTTT

d_gene: NA
j_gene: TRBJ1-3
abundance: NA
v_gene: TRBV9
CDR3aa: CASSLGYSSGNTIYF
CDR3nt: TGTGCCAGCAGCCTCGGATATAGCTCTGGAAACACCATATATTTT

d_gene: NA
j_gene: TRBJ2-7
abundance: NA
v_gene: TRBV7-8
CDR3aa: CASSLGTAPYEQYF
CDR3nt: TGTGCCAGCAGCTTAGGGACGGCTCCCTACGAGCAGTACTTC

d_gene: NA
j_gene: TRBJ2-6
abundance: NA
v_gene: TRBV7-2
CDR3aa: CASSQGGAGANVLTF
CDR3nt: TGTGCCAGCAGCCAGGGGGGGGCTGGGGCCAACGTCCTGACTTTC